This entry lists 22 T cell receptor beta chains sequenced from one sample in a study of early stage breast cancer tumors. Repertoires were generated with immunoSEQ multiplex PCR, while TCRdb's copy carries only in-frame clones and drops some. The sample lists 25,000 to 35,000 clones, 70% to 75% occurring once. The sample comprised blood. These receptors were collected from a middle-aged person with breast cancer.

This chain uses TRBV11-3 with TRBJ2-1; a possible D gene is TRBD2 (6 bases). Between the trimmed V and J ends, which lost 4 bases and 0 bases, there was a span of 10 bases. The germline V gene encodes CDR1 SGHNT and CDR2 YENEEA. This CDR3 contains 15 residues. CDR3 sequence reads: CASSSGGLSYNEQFF. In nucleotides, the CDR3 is TGTGCCAGCAGCTCCGGGGGTCTCTCCTACAATGAGCAGTTCTTC.

The DNA of the CDR3 is TGCGCCAGCAGCTTCCCTAGCGGGAGTGGGGATACGCAGTATTTT. Encoded protein: CASSFPSGSGDTQYF. The V call is TRBV5-1, the J call TRBJ2-3, with 10 bases aligning to TRBD2. V shed 2 bases, J shed 6 bases, and the junction held 6 bases outside the gene matches. The CDR3 covers 15 residues. Germline V gene sequence: CDR1 SGHRS, CDR2 YFSETQ.

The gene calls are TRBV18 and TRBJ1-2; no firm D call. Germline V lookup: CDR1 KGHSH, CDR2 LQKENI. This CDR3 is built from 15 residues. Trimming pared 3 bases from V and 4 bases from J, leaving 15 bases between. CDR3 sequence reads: CASSPTQVGVYGYTF. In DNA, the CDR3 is TGTGCCAGCTCACCGACGCAGGTTGGTGTCTATGGCTACACCTTC.

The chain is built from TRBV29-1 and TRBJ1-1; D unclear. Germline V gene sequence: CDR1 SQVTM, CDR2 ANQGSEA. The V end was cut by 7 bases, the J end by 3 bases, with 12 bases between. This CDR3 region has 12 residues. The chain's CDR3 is CSATLRDTEAFF. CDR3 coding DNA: TGCAGCGCCACCTTGCGGGACACTGAAGCTTTCTTT.

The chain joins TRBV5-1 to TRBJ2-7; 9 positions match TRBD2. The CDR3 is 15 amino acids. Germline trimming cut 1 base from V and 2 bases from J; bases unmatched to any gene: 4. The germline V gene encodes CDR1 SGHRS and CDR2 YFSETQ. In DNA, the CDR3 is TGCGCCAGCAGCTTGTTAGCGGGAGCGACCTACGAGCAGTACTTC. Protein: CASSLLAGATYEQYF.

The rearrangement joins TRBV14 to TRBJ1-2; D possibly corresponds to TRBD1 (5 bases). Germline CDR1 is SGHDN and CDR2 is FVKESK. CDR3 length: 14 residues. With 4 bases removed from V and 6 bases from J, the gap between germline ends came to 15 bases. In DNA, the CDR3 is TGTGCCAGCAGCCCATTATTGGGGCCGCATGGCTACACCTTC. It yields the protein CASSPLLGPHGYTF.

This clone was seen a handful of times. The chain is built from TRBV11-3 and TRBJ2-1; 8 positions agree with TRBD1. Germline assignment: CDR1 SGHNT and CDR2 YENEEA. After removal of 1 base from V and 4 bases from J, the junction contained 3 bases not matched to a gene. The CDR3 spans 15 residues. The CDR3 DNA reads TGTGCCAGCAGCTTAGCCGGGACAGGTTACAATGAGCAGTTCTTC. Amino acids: CASSLAGTGYNEQFF.

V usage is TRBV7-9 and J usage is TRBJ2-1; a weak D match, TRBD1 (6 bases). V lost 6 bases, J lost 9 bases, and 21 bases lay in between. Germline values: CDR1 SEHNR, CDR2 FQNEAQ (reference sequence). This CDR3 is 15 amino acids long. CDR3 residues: CASSQGRVLGSEQFF. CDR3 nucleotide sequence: TGTGCCAGCAGTCAGGGGCGGGTCCTAGGGAGTGAGCAGTTCTTC.

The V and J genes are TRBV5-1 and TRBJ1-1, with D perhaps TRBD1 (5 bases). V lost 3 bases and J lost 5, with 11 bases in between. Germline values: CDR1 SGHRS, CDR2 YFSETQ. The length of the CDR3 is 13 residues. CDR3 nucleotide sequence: TGCGCCAGCAGCTCGCCCGGGGGGACTGAAGCTTTCTTT. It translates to CASSSPGGTEAFF.

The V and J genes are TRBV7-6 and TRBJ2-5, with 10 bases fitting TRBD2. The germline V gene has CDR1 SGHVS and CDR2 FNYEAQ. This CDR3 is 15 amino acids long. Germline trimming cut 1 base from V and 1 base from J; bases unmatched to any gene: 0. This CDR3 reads CASSLGTSGQETQYF. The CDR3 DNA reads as TGTGCCAGCAGCTTAGGGACTAGCGGCCAAGAGACCCAGTACTTC.

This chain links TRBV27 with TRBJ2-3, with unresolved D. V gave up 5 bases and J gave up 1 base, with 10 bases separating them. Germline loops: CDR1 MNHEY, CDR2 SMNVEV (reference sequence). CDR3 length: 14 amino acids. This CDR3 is CASSPISGTDTQYF. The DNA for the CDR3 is TGTGCCAGCAGTCCCATATCTGGCACAGATACGCAGTATTTT.

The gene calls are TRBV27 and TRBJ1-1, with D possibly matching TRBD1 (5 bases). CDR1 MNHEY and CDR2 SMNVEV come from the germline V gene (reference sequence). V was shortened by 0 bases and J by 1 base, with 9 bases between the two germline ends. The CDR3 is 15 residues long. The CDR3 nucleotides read TGTGCCAGCAGTTTATCGTTTAGGGGGAACACTGAAGCTTTCTTT. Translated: CASSLSFRGNTEAFF.

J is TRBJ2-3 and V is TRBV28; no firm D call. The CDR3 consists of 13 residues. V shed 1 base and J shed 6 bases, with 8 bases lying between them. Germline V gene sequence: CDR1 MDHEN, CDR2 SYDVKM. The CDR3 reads CASSLFRSDTQYF. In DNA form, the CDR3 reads TGTGCCAGCAGTTTATTTCGGTCGGATACGCAGTATTTT.

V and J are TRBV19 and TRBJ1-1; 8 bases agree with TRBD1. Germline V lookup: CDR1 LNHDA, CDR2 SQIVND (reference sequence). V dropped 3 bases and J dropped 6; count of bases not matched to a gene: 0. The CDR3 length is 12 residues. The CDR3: CASSMDRAEAFF. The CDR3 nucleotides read TGTGCCAGTAGTATGGACAGGGCTGAAGCTTTCTTT.

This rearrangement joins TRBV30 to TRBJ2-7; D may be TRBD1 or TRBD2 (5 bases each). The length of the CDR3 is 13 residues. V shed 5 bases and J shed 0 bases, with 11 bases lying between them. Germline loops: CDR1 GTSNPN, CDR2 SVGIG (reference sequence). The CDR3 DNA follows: TGTGCCTGGCGACCAGGGAGCTCCTACGAGCAGTACTTC. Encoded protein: CAWRPGSSYEQYF.

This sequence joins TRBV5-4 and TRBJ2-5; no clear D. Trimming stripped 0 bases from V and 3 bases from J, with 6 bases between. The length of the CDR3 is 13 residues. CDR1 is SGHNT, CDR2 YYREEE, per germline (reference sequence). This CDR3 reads CASSLDGKETQYF. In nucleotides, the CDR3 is TGTGCCAGCAGCTTGGATGGGAAAGAGACCCAGTACTTC.

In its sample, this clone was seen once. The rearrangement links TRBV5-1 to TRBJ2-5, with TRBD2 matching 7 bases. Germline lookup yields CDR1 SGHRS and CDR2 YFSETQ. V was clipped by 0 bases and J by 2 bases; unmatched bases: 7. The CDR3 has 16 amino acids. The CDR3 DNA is TGCGCCAGCAGCTTGGCCTTCGATAGCGGGCAAGAGACCCAGTACTTC. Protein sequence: CASSLAFDSGQETQYF.

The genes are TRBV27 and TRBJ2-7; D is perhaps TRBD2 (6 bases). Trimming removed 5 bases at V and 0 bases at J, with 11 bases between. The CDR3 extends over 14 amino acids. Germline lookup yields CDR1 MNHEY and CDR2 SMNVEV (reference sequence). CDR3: CASSPSGFSYEQYF. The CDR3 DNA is TGTGCCAGCAGTCCAAGCGGGTTCTCCTACGAGCAGTACTTC.

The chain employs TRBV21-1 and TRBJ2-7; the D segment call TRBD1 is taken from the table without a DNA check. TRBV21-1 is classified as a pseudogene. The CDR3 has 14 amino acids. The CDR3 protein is CASRCIFQAYEQYF. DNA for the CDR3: TGTGCCAGCAGGTGTATATTCCAGGCCTACGAGCAGTACTTC.

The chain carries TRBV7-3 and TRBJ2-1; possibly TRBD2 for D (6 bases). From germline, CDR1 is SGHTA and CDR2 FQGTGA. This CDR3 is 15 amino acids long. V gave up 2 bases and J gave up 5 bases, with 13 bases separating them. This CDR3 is CASSLSREVHNEQFF. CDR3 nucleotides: TGTGCCAGCAGCTTATCGAGGGAGGTCCACAATGAGCAGTTCTTC.

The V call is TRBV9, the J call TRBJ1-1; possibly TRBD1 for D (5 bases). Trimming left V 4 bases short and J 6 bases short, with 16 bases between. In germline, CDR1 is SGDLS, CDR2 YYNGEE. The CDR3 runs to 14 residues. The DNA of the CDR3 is TGTGCCAGCAGCCCAGAACCCCCAGGGTCTGAAGCTTTCTTT. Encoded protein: CASSPEPPGSEAFF.

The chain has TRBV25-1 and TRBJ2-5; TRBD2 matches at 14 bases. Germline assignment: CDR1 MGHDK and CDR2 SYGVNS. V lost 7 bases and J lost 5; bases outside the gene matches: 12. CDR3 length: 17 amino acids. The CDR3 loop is CASTNGGGLAGEETQYF. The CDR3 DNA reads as TGTGCCAGCACCAATGGGGGGGGACTAGCGGGAGAGGAGACCCAGTACTTC. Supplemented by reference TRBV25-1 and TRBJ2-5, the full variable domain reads EADIYQTPRYLVIGTGKKITLECSQTMGHDKMYWYQQDPGMELHLIHYSYGVNSTEKGDLSSESTVSRIRTEHFPLTLESARPSHTSQYLCASTNGGGLAGEETQYFGPGTRLLVL.